This T cell receptor (beta chain) was recovered during a study of neoadjuvant anti-PD-1 for oral cavity cancer. Profiling relied on immunoSEQ multiplex PCR, and the TCRdb table lists in-frame clones only, not all of them. The top ten clones hold less than 3% of a sample with 6,000 to 7,500 clones, roughly 74% of them seen once. Trimming removed 3 bases at V and 2 bases at J, with 5 bases between. CDR1 is LNHNV and CDR2 is YYDKDF in the germline V gene (reference sequence). CDR3 size: 13 residues. This chain uses TRBV15 with TRBJ1-3; no clear D. The receptor comes from a person aged 40 to 85 with oral cavity squamous cell carcinoma. Sequencing was performed on PBMCs, taken before nivolumab (anti-PD-1) treatment. The CDR3 bases are TGTGCCACCAGCAGGGACCCTGGAAACACCATATATTTT. This codes for CATSRDPGNTIYF.